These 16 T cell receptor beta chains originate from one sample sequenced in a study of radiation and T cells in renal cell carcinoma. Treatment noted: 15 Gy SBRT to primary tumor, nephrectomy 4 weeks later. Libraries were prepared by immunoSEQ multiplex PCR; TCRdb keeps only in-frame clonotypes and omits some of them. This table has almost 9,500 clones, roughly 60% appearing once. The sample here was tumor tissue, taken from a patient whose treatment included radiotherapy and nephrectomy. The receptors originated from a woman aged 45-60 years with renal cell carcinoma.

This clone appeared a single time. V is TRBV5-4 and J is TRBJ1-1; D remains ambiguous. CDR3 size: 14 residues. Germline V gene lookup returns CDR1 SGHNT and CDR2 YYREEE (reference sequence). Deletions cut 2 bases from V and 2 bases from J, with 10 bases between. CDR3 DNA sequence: TGTGCCAGCAGCTTTTACGGGATTAACACTGAAGCTTTCTTT. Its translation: CASSFYGINTEAFF.

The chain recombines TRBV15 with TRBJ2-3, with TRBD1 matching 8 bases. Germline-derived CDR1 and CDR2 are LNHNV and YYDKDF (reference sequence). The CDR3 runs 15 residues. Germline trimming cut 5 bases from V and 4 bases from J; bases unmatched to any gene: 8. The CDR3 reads CATSERTGYADTQYF. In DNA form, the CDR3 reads TGTGCCACCAGCGAGCGGACAGGGTACGCAGATACGCAGTATTTT.

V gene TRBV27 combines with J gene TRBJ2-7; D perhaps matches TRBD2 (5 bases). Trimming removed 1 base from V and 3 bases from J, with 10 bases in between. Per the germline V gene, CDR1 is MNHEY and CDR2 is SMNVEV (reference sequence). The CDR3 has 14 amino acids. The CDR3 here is CASSLWAGGYEQYF. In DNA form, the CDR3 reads TGTGCCAGCAGTTTATGGGCAGGAGGCTACGAGCAGTACTTC.

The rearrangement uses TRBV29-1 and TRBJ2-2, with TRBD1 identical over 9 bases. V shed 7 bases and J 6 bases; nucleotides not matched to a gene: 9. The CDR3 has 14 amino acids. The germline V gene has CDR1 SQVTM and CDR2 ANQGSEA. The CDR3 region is CSGSSGTGSGELFF. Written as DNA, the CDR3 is TGCAGCGGTTCGTCCGGGACAGGGTCCGGGGAGCTGTTTTTT.

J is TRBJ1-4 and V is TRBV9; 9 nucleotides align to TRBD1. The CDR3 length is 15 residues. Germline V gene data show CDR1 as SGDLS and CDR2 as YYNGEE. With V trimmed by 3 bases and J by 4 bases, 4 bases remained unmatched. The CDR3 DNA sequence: TGTGCCAGCAGCGAGACAGGGGGTAGTAATGAAAAACTGTTTTTT. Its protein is CASSETGGSNEKLFF.

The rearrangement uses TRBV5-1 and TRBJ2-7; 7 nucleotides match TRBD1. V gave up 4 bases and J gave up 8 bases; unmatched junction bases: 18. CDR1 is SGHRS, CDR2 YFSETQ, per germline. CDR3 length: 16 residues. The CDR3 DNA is TGCGCCAGCAGCATCCAAACTACAGGGGACCTTAGTAAGCAGTACTTC. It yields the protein CASSIQTTGDLSKQYF. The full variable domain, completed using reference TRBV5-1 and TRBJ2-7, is KAGVTQTPRYLIKTRGQQVTLSCSPISGHRSVSWYQQTPGQGLQFLFEYFSETQRNKGNFPGRFSGRQFSNSRSEMNVSTLELGDSALYLCASSIQTTGDLSKQYFGPGTRLTVT.

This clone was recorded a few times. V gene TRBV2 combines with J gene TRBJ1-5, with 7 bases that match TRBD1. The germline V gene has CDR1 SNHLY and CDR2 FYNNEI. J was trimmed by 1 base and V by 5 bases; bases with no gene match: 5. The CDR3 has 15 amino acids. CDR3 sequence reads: CASSQQGQSNQPQHF. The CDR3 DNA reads TGTGCCAGCAGTCAGCAGGGACAGAGCAATCAGCCCCAGCATTTT.

CDR3 bases: TGTGCCAGCAGTCCACCCACCGAGGGAGAGACCCAGTACTTC. It specifies CASSPPTEGETQYF. This chain links TRBV7-2 with TRBJ2-5; a weak D match, TRBD2 (5 bases). The CDR3 contains 14 residues. The germline V gene has CDR1 SGHTA and CDR2 FQGNSA. Trimming cost V 6 bases and J 4 bases, with 15 bases left between them.

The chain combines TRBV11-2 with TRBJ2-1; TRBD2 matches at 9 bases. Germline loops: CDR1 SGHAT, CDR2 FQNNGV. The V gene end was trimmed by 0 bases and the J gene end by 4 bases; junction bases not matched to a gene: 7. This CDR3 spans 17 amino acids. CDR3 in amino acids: CASSLDLGLAGYNEQFF. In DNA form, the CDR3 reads TGTGCCAGCAGCTTAGATCTGGGCCTAGCGGGGTACAATGAGCAGTTCTTC.

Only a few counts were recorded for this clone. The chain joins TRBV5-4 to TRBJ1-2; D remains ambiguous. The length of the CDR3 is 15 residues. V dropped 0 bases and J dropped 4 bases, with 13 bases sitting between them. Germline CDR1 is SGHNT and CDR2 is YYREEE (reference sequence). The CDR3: CASSLEPGRAYGYTF. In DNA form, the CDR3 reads TGTGCCAGCAGCTTGGAACCGGGGAGGGCCTATGGCTACACCTTC. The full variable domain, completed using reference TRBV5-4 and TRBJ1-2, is ETGVTQSPTHLIKTRGQQVTLRCSSQSGHNTVSWYQQALGQGPQFIFQYYREEENGRGNFPPRFSGLQFPNYSSELNVNALELDDSALYLCASSLEPGRAYGYTFGSGTRLTVV.

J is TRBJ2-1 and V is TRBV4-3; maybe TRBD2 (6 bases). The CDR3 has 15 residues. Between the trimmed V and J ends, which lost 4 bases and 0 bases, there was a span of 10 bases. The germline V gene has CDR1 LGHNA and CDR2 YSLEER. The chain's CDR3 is CASSLAVSSYNEQFF. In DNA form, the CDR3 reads TGCGCCAGCAGCCTAGCGGTCAGCTCCTACAATGAGCAGTTCTTC.

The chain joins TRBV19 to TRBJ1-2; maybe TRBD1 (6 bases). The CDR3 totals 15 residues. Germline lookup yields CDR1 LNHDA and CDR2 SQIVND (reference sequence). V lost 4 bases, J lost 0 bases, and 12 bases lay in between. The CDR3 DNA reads TGTGCCAGTAGTAGTGTACAGGGTACTAACTATGGCTACACCTTC. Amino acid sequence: CASSSVQGTNYGYTF.

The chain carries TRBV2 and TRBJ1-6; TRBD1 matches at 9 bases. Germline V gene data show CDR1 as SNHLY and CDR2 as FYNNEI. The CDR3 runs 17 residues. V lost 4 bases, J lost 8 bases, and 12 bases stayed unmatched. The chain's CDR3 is CASSVTGGHRPDSPLHF. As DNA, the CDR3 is TGTGCCAGCAGTGTAACAGGGGGCCACCGACCAGATTCACCCCTCCACTTT.

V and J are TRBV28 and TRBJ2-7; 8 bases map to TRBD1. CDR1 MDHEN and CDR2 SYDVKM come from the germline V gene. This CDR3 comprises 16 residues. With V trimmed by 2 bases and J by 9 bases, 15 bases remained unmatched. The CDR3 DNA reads TGTGCCAGCAGTTTAAGGTCGGGACAGGCCCTCGCCGCGCAGTACTTC. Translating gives CASSLRSGQALAAQYF.

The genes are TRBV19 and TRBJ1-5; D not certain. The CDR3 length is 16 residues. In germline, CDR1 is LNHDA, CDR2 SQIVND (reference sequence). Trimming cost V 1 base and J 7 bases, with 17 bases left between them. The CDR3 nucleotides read TGTGCCAGTAGTATAGTTGGGGTCCCTCCCGGACAGCCCCAGCATTTT. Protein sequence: CASSIVGVPPGQPQHF. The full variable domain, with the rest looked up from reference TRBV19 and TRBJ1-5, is DGGITQSPKYLFRKEGQNVTLSCEQNLNHDAMYWYRQDPGQGLRLIYYSQIVNDFQKGDIAEGYSVSREKKESFPLTVTSAQKNPTAFYLCASSIVGVPPGQPQHFGDGTRLSIL.

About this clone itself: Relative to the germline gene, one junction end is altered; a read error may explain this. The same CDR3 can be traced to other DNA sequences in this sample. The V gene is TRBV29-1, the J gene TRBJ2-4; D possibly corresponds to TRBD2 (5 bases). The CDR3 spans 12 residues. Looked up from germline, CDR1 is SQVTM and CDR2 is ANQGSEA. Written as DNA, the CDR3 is TGCAGCGTCGCGGACGGGGAAAACATCCAGTACTTC. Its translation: CSVADGENIQYF.